These 15 T cell receptor beta chains came from one sample sequenced in a study of early T cells in non-severe SARS-CoV-2 infection. TCRdb re-analysed the 5' RACE reads in MiXCR, keeping a single row per CDR3 protein. The repertoire consists of roughly 26,000 distinct CDR3 sequences, with approximately 5% occurring once and the leading ten covering under 4.5%. Material: whole blood. These TCRs come from an adult who was a healthcare worker with PCR-confirmed SARS-CoV-2 infection or an uninfected control (not recorded which).

At least ten counts were recorded for this clonotype. The V call is TRBV29-1, the J call TRBJ2-7; maybe TRBD2 (7 bases). Germline CDR1 SQVTM, CDR2 ANQGSEA. V was pared by 3 bases and J by 3 bases, with 12 bases between. CDR3 length: 13 residues. As DNA, the CDR3 is TGCAGCGTTGATGGGGGGGCAAGCTACGAGCAGTACTTC. Protein product: CSVDGGASYEQYF.

This clonotype has at least ten counts. The chain joins TRBV12-3 or TRBV12-4 to TRBJ2-1; D unresolved. V was cut by 2 bases and J by 6 bases, with 11 bases left in between. This CDR3 has 14 amino acids. The CDR3 region has the DNA TGTGCCAGCAGTTTAATTGCCCCGGTCAATGAGCAGTTCTTC. As protein: CASSLIAPVNEQFF.

This clonotype was seen a few times. This chain uses TRBV7-2 with TRBJ2-3, with D perhaps matching TRBD1 (5 bases). Germline V gene lookup returns CDR1 SGHTA and CDR2 FQGNSA. Between the trimmed V and J ends, which lost 1 base and 3 bases, there was a span of 11 bases. The CDR3 sequence is 15 residues long. CDR3 DNA sequence: TGTGCCAGCAGCTTAGATCCAGGGTTGACAGATACGCAGTATTTT. It translates to CASSLDPGLTDTQYF. The full variable domain, in which reference TRBV7-2 and TRBJ2-3 provide the parts outside the CDR3, is GAGVSQSPSNKVTEKGKDVELRCDPISGHTALYWYRQSLGQGLEFLIYFQGNSAPDKSGLPSDRFSAERTGGSVSTLTIQRTQQEDSAVYLCASSLDPGLTDTQYFGPGTRLTVL.

This clonotype was found many times. The chain recombines TRBV7-8 with TRBJ2-1; tentative D call: TRBD1 (6 bases). This CDR3 has 16 residues. Per the germline V gene, CDR1 is SGHVS and CDR2 is FQNEAQ. The V end was cut by 5 bases, the J end by 1 base, with 15 bases between. The chain's CDR3 is CASSAYRVVSYNEQFF. CDR3 nucleotides: TGTGCCAGCAGCGCCTACAGGGTTGTGTCCTACAATGAGCAGTTCTTC.

This clonotype has ten or more counts. The rearrangement links TRBV11-2 to TRBJ2-1, with 7 bases matching TRBD2. Trimming took 7 bases from V and 3 from J; bases not matched to a gene: 9. The CDR3 is made up of 15 amino acids. Germline V CDR1 and CDR2: SGHAT, FQNNGV. The CDR3 sequence is CASTEATSVYNEQFF. CDR3 in DNA: TGTGCCAGCACCGAGGCTACTAGCGTCTACAATGAGCAGTTCTTC.

This clonotype was observed a handful of times. The chain has TRBV4-1 and TRBJ1-1, with D unresolved. Between the trimmed V and J ends, which lost 0 bases and 7 bases, there was a span of 12 bases. In germline, CDR1 is MGHRA, CDR2 YSYEKL. This CDR3 has 14 amino acids. This CDR3 reads CASSQDKGWSEAFF. The CDR3 DNA reads as TGCGCCAGCAGCCAAGATAAGGGTTGGAGTGAAGCTTTCTTT.

This clonotype was seen ten or more times. V gene TRBV20-1 combines with J gene TRBJ1-6; no reliable D call. Trimming left V 1 base short and J 0 bases short, with 13 bases between. The CDR3 is 17 residues long. The germline V gene encodes CDR1 DFQATT and CDR2 SNEGSKA (reference sequence). DNA for the CDR3: TGCAGTGCTAGAGTCGGGCCAGAACGCTCCTATAATTCACCCCTCCACTTT. It specifies CSARVGPERSYNSPLHF.

Turning to this clonotype: One end of the junction does not line up with germline, which may come from a read error. This rearrangement joins TRBV7-8 to TRBJ2-2; TRBD1 agrees at 10 bases. Looked up from germline, CDR1 is SGHVS and CDR2 is FQNEAQ. This CDR3 is 17 amino acids long. CDR3 sequence (DNA): TGTGCCAGCACCTTAGGGTGGGACAGGGGGAACACCGGGGAGCTGTTTTTT. This sequence encodes CASTLGWDRGNTGELFF.

This clonotype was seen many times. V gene TRBV11-2 combines with J gene TRBJ2-7; 14 positions match TRBD2. This CDR3 has 17 residues. V shed 0 bases, J shed 2 bases, and the junction held 3 bases outside the gene matches. The germline gives CDR1 SGHAT, CDR2 FQNNGV. CDR3 sequence reads: CASSLDGTSGGAYEQYF. The DNA for the CDR3 is TGTGCCAGCAGCTTAGATGGGACTAGCGGGGGAGCCTACGAGCAGTACTTC.

This clonotype was counted ten times or more. The chain uses TRBV7-3 and TRBJ2-2; 12 nucleotides line up with TRBD2. Trimming took 5 bases from V and 5 from J; bases not matched to a gene: 3. CDR1 and CDR2 (germline): SGHTA, FQGTGA. This CDR3 region has 15 residues. The CDR3 nucleotides read TGTGCCAGCAGCCCCGGACTAGCGGGGACCGGGGAGCTGTTTTTT. Translated: CASSPGLAGTGELFF.

This clonotype was observed many times. The chain employs TRBV20-1 and TRBJ2-1; 10 bases are shared with TRBD2. This CDR3 has 15 residues. Germline V gene sequence: CDR1 DFQATT, CDR2 SNEGSKA (reference sequence). Unmatched junction bases numbered 0, after V lost 1 base and J lost 0 bases. CDR3 region: CSARVAGGSYNEQFF. In DNA, the CDR3 is TGCAGTGCTAGAGTAGCGGGGGGCTCCTACAATGAGCAGTTCTTC.

V gene TRBV18 combines with J gene TRBJ2-3, with TRBD2 matching over 13 bases. This CDR3 is 14 amino acids long. CDR1 and CDR2 from the germline V gene are KGHSH and LQKENI. V shed 5 bases, J shed 8 bases, and the junction held 4 bases outside the gene matches. CDR3 sequence reads: CASSSGTSGVTQYF. DNA for the CDR3: TGTGCCAGCTCATCAGGGACTAGCGGGGTTACGCAGTATTTT.

This clonotype has a count of ten or more. The chain joins TRBV29-1 to TRBJ2-6; D gene unclear. The CDR3 length is 11 residues. V shed 4 bases and J shed 7 bases, with 5 bases lying between them. Germline lookup yields CDR1 SQVTM and CDR2 ANQGSEA. The CDR3 reads CSVARANVLTF. As DNA, the CDR3 is TGCAGCGTTGCCCGCGCCAACGTCCTGACTTTC.

This clonotype was seen repeatedly, ten times or more. The V gene is TRBV7-6, the J gene TRBJ1-3; D possibly corresponds to TRBD1 (5 bases). The CDR3 spans 16 residues. Trimming took off 4 bases at V and 4 bases at J, with 17 bases between the two ends. The germline gives CDR1 SGHVS, CDR2 FNYEAQ. The CDR3 DNA follows: TGTGCCAGCAGCTCACCCTTGGCCGGGGGAGGAAACACCATATATTTT. Encoded protein: CASSSPLAGGGNTIYF. The full variable domain, completed using reference TRBV7-6 and TRBJ1-3, is GAGVSQSPRYKVTKRGQDVALRCDPISGHVSLYWYRQALGQGPEFLTYFNYEAQQDKSGLPNDRFSAERPEGSISTLTIQRTEQRDSAMYRCASSSPLAGGGNTIYFGEGSWLTVV.

V usage is TRBV7-8 and J usage is TRBJ2-5, with 9 bases fitting TRBD2. From germline, CDR1 is SGHVS and CDR2 FQNEAQ. This CDR3 is 16 amino acids long. J was trimmed by 7 bases and V by 5 bases; bases with no gene match: 14. CDR3 protein: CASSQTGVAGAGTQYF. DNA for the CDR3: TGTGCCAGCAGCCAAACGGGGGTAGCGGGGGCTGGGACCCAGTACTTC.